The subject of this entry is one T cell receptor (beta chain). The CDR3 is 16 amino acids. V was clipped by 5 bases and J by 0 bases, with 11 bases between them. Per germline, CDR1 SGHTA and CDR2 FQGNSA. These data originate in a study of cytotoxic CD8 clonotypes in ibrutinib-treated CLL. Profiling relied on immunoSEQ multiplex PCR, and the TCRdb table lists in-frame clones only, not all of them. The table includes approximately 120,000 clones, 58% detected once. The genes are TRBV7-2 and TRBJ2-6; TRBD1 might be the D (5 bases). The sequence derives from a human donor with chronic lymphocytic leukemia. Here the sequenced sample was PBMCs, taken after 24 months of ibrutinib treatment. As DNA, the CDR3 is TGTGCCAGCAGCGACAGCGCGAGCTCTGGGGCCAACGTCCTGACTTTC. Translation gives CASSDSASSGANVLTF.